The source of this T cell receptor beta chain is a study of blood T cell repertoires in COVID-19. Germline loops: CDR1 SQVTM, CDR2 ANQGSEA. V dropped 4 bases and J dropped 0; count of bases not matched to a gene: 2. The length of the CDR3 is 13 residues. Clones were read by immunoSEQ multiplex PCR, and TCRdb kept only the in-frame ones, dropping some. This sample has 150,000 to 200,000 clones, with around nine tenths found just once. The source of this sequence is a man aged 40-50 years with active or convalescent COVID-19. Sequenced input: peripheral blood. The gene calls are TRBV29-1 and TRBJ2-5; 7 bases map to TRBD2. Here the CDR3 DNA reads TGCAGCGTTGCGAGCGGGAACCAAGAGACCCAGTACTTC. This gives the protein CSVASGNQETQYF.